This T cell receptor beta chain was captured by sequencing in a study of cytomegalovirus exposure and HLA in healthy donors. Study conclusions and caveats: Sequencing artifact likely explains a cluster of highly shared sequence variants.

This clone appeared a few times. Antigen: not known. Germline V gives CDR1 SGHTA, CDR2 FQGNSA. CDR3 length: 14 residues. The ends were cut back, 8 bases at V and 4 bases at J, with 12 bases in the middle. It was healthy bone marrow donors who served as donors. PCR primers comprised 60 Vbeta and 13 Jbeta primers. Data came from immunoSEQ multiplex PCR; TCRdb stores just in-frame clones and leaves some out. The data hold about 200,000 clones, with 77% observed a single time. The receptor's source is a woman aged 25 to 45 in good health and CMV-seropositive. The J gene is TRBJ2-6, the V gene TRBV7-2; TRBD2 is a possible D gene (6 bases). The sequenced sample was PBMCs. The CDR3 DNA is TGTGCCAGCCTCAGGGACTCGGGGGCCAACGTCCTGACTTTC. Protein sequence: CASLRDSGANVLTF.